This passage covers 17 T cell receptor beta chains from one sample sequenced in a study of regulatory T cells in long-lasting Graves disease. Time point indicated: newly diagnosed GD, antithyroid drugs for less than 3 months. After RNA was extracted from PBMCs, the TCR library was made from it. Building the TCR beta libraries relied on iRepertoire HTBI primers, and CDR3 regions underwent Arm-PCR. TCRdb used MiXCR to reprocess the multiplex PCR reads, holding one entry per CDR3 protein. The data hold roughly 380,000 distinct CDR3 sequences, with around a sixth observed a single time. The sample here was peripheral blood mononuclear cells (PBMCs), taken at new diagnosis, from a patient treated with antithyroid drugs. These receptors all come from a female donor with Graves disease.

In this sample, this clonotype turned up many times. The CDR3 here is CASSLGTFRLSLHF. CDR3 bases: TGTGCCAGCAGTTTAGGCACGTTTAGACTGTCCCTCCACTTT. V is TRBV27 and J is TRBJ1-6; D is unclear. In germline, CDR1 is MNHEY, CDR2 SMNVEV (reference sequence). CDR3 length: 14 residues. The ends were cut back, 2 bases at V and 14 bases at J, with 16 bases in the middle.

This clonotype was detected many times. The chain joins TRBV27 to TRBJ1-2; D remains unclear. Deletions cut 8 bases from V and 6 bases from J, with 16 bases between. Germline V gene sequence: CDR1 MNHEY, CDR2 SMNVEV (reference sequence). The length of the CDR3 is 13 residues. The CDR3 spells CASRLEVGDGYTF. The DNA for the CDR3 is TGTGCCAGCCGACTCGAAGTGGGAGATGGCTACACCTTC.

This clonotype was counted at least ten times. The chain joins TRBV19 to TRBJ1-5, with D possibly matching TRBD1 (5 bases). V was shortened by 8 bases and J by 1 base, with 12 bases between the two germline ends. The CDR3 sequence is 14 residues long. Germline CDR1 is LNHDA and CDR2 is SQIVND (reference sequence). The CDR3 DNA is TGTGCCAGTGAGAGGGAGGGGAGCAATCAGCCCCAGCATTTT. It specifies CASEREGSNQPQHF.

The V gene is TRBV20-1, the J gene TRBJ2-5, with D hard to call. This CDR3 contains 12 residues. CDR1 is DFQATT and CDR2 is SNEGSKA in the germline V gene (reference sequence). V was clipped by 2 bases and J by 5 bases, with 9 bases between them. CDR3 DNA: TGCAGTGCTAGAAACGCTCGGGAGACCCAGTACTTC. Protein: CSARNARETQYF.

In this sample, this clonotype turned up many times. The CDR3 nucleotides read TGCGCCAGCAGCCAATTCTTCAAATTTACAGGCCCCTATGGCTACACCTTC. Protein: CASSQFFKFTGPYGYTF. J is TRBJ1-2 and V is TRBV4-1; maybe TRBD1 (5 bases). This CDR3 comprises 17 residues. Looked up from germline, CDR1 is MGHRA and CDR2 is YSYEKL. V lost 2 bases and J 4 bases, leaving 20 bases between the germline ends.

This clonotype was found many times. The chain carries TRBV30 and TRBJ2-7, with TRBD2 as a possible D gene (6 bases). Trimming removed 6 bases at V and 3 bases at J, with 15 bases between. The V gene's germline CDR1 is GTSNPN and CDR2 SVGIG (reference sequence). The CDR3 totals 13 residues. CDR3 nucleotide sequence: TGTGCCTGCAGCACGGGACTCGGCTACGAGCAGTACTTC. Its translation is CACSTGLGYEQYF.

This chain joins TRBV30 and TRBJ2-6; D gene unclear. Per germline, CDR1 GTSNPN and CDR2 SVGIG (reference sequence). Trimming removed 5 bases from V and 2 bases from J, with 13 bases in between. The CDR3 consists of 15 residues. CDR3 amino acids: CAWGTNLAGANVLTF. As DNA, the CDR3 is TGTGCCTGGGGAACAAACTTGGCTGGGGCCAACGTCCTGACTTTC.

This clonotype has ten or more counts. DNA for the CDR3: TGCAGTGCCCCCGCCCAACCTACGAACACTGAAGCTTTCTTT. Amino acid sequence: CSAPAQPTNTEAFF. This chain joins TRBV20-1 and TRBJ1-1; no definite D call. CDR1 is DFQATT and CDR2 is SNEGSKA in the germline V gene (reference sequence). This CDR3 comprises 14 residues. V lost 6 bases, J lost 1 base, and 15 bases lay in between.

J is TRBJ1-1 and V is TRBV29-1, with D possibly being TRBD1 (5 bases). V gave up 4 bases and J gave up 7 bases, with 13 bases separating them. Germline-derived CDR1 and CDR2 are SQVTM and ANQGSEA. The CDR3 loop spans 12 amino acids. The CDR3 sequence: CSVVVGDSEAFF. The DNA for the CDR3 is TGCAGCGTTGTAGTTGGAGACAGTGAAGCTTTCTTT.

Concerning this clonotype itself: The conserved phenylalanine or tryptophan normally closing the CDR3 is absent here, so this likely arose from a read error. No DNA is shown, since the ends of the CDR3 on it are uncertain; the CDR3 is the one TCRdb lists. The chain has TRBV7-2 and TRBJ2-1; the D call in the table, TRBD2, was not verified against the DNA. The CDR3 has 8 residues if both end residues are counted. CDR1 is SGHTA, CDR2 FQGNSA, per germline. The CDR3 sequence: CASSSRRP.

This clonotype was observed many times. This chain uses TRBV7-9 with TRBJ2-7; tentative D call: TRBD2 (6 bases). This CDR3 region has 14 residues. Trimming shortened V by 5 bases and J by 2 bases, and 13 bases separated the two germline ends. CDR1 is SEHNR, CDR2 FQNEAQ, per germline (reference sequence). Written as DNA, the CDR3 is TGTGCCAGCAGCACCGGGCTAGCGACCTACGAGCAGTACTTC. This translates into CASSTGLATYEQYF.

The chain links TRBV20-1 to TRBJ1-1; TRBD1 agrees at 10 bases. Germline lookup yields CDR1 DFQATT and CDR2 SNEGSKA (reference sequence). The CDR3 is 15 residues long. J gave up 3 bases and V 3 bases, and 7 bases lay outside the gene matches. The CDR3, as DNA: TGCAGTGCTAGTGGGACAGGGGCGGGTTACACTGAAGCTTTCTTT. Translated, it gives CSASGTGAGYTEAFF.

This clonotype was observed many times. This sequence joins TRBV20-1 and TRBJ1-2; 10 bases are a match to TRBD1. The CDR3 is made up of 13 amino acids. The germline V gene has CDR1 DFQATT and CDR2 SNEGSKA (reference sequence). The V gene end was trimmed by 1 base and the J gene end by 6 bases; junction bases not matched to a gene: 2. The CDR3 protein is CSARGQGAHGYTF. The CDR3 region has the DNA TGCAGTGCTAGAGGACAGGGGGCCCATGGCTACACCTTC.

The chain has TRBV12-3 or TRBV12-4 and TRBJ1-3; D gene ambiguous. The CDR3 extends over 11 amino acids. V was trimmed by 1 base and J by 6 bases, leaving 1 base between them. CDR3 DNA sequence: TGTGCCAGCAGTTTAGAAAACACCATATATTTT. It is translated as CASSLENTIYF.

V gene TRBV19 combines with J gene TRBJ1-4; TRBD1 might be the D (6 bases). Germline V gives CDR1 LNHDA, CDR2 SQIVND (reference sequence). CDR3 length: 14 amino acids. V was shortened by 5 bases and J by 5 bases, with 12 bases between the two germline ends. CDR3 sequence reads: CASSSTGSNEKLFF. The DNA for the CDR3 is TGTGCCAGTAGTTCCACAGGGTCAAATGAAAAACTGTTTTTT.

In its sample, this clonotype was seen a few times. This sequence joins TRBV5-1 and TRBJ1-1, with D unresolved. Trimming cost V 3 bases and J 1 base, with 10 bases left between them. In germline, CDR1 is SGHRS, CDR2 YFSETQ. The length of the CDR3 is 14 residues. The CDR3 sequence is CASSWTAPNTEAFF. The CDR3 DNA is TGCGCCAGCAGCTGGACCGCTCCGAACACTGAAGCTTTCTTT.

Ten or more counts support this clonotype. The chain uses TRBV20-1 and TRBJ2-1, with D maybe TRBD1 (5 bases). Deletions cut 2 bases from V and 6 bases from J, with 8 bases between. This CDR3 has 12 residues. Germline V gene data show CDR1 as DFQATT and CDR2 as SNEGSKA (reference sequence). Here the CDR3 reads CSARQGGNEQFF. In DNA form, the CDR3 reads TGCAGTGCTAGACAGGGCGGCAATGAGCAGTTCTTC.